Presented here are 6 T cell receptor beta chains from one specimen sequenced in a study of T cell repertoires in cytomegalovirus infection. One entry per CDR3 protein, called by TCRdb with MiXCR from the reads. This table holds hundreds of thousands of distinct CDR3 sequences, about 23% found once. Sequenced: CD8+ T cells from PBMCs. Receptors were obtained from a human donor in good health (CMV status not recorded). Some clones in this sample may be carry-over from other donors' samples.

About this clonotype itself: A much bigger clone sits one base away, suggesting this may be a read error. The gene calls are TRBV7-2 and TRBJ2-5, with 8 bases fitting TRBD1. V shed 6 bases, J shed 4 bases, and the junction held 7 bases outside the gene matches. There are 14 residues in the CDR3. Germline loops: CDR1 SGHTA, CDR2 FQGNSA. The CDR3 sequence is CASRTGQGGETQYF. The DNA of the CDR3 is TGTGCCAGCAGAACCGGACAGGGAGGAGAGACCCAGTACTTC.

The V and J genes are TRBV28 and TRBJ2-7; tentatively, D is TRBD1 (6 bases). Germline-derived CDR1 and CDR2 are MDHEN and SYDVKM. The CDR3 has 17 residues. V lost 6 bases and J lost 3, with 24 bases in between. CDR3 residues: CASRRRDTDLWYYEQYF. CDR3 in DNA: TGTGCCAGCAGGAGAAGGGACACCGACCTGTGGTACTACGAGCAGTACTTC.

The chain combines TRBV6-6 with TRBJ2-2; the D is unclear. The germline gives CDR1 MNHNY, CDR2 SVGAGI (reference sequence). This CDR3 has 15 amino acids. Trimming pared 3 bases from V and 4 bases from J, leaving 12 bases between. The CDR3 nucleotides read TGTGCCAGCAGTTATTCGGGCCTGGCCACCGGGGAGCTGTTTTTT. Its translation is CASSYSGLATGELFF.

V is TRBV7-2 and J is TRBJ2-2; tentatively, D is TRBD2 (6 bases). V was shortened by 6 bases and J by 4 bases, with 12 bases between the two germline ends. This CDR3 comprises 14 residues. Looked up from germline, CDR1 is SGHTA and CDR2 is FQGNSA. This chain's CDR3 is CASSQIGGTGELFF. Here the CDR3 DNA reads TGTGCCAGCAGTCAGATCGGGGGCACCGGGGAGCTGTTTTTT. Using reference TRBV7-2 and TRBJ2-2 for the parts outside the CDR3, the full variable domain is GAGVSQSPSNKVTEKGKDVELRCDPISGHTALYWYRQSLGQGLEFLIYFQGNSAPDKSGLPSDRFSAERTGGSVSTLTIQRTQQEDSAVYLCASSQIGGTGELFFGEGSRLTVL.

Comment on this clonotype: Compared with germline, one end of the junction differs, possibly owing to a read error. The CDR3, as DNA: TGTTCCAGCAGCCCTTTCACAGGGTATAATAACAACAATGAGCAGTTCTTC. It specifies CSSSPFTGYNNNNEQFF. The chain joins TRBV5-5 to TRBJ2-1, with D maybe TRBD1 (6 bases). The CDR3 length is 17 residues. Germline assignment: CDR1 SGHKS and CDR2 YYEKEE (reference sequence). Full variable domain (missing parts from reference TRBV5-5 and TRBJ2-1): DAGVTQSPTHLIKTRGQQVTLRCSPISGHKSVSWYQQVLGQGPQFIFQYYEKEERGRGNFPDRFSARQFPNYSSELNVNALLLGDSALYLCSSSPFTGYNNNNEQFFGPGTRLTVL.

This clonotype was counted only a few times. This chain uses TRBV7-2 with TRBJ2-3; no firm D call. V was clipped by 5 bases and J by 6 bases, with 12 bases between them. Germline V gene data show CDR1 as SGHTA and CDR2 as FQGNSA. The CDR3 totals 13 residues. CDR3 sequence reads: CASSPPGVDTQYF. Here the CDR3 DNA reads TGTGCCAGCAGCCCCCCCGGCGTTGATACGCAGTATTTT.